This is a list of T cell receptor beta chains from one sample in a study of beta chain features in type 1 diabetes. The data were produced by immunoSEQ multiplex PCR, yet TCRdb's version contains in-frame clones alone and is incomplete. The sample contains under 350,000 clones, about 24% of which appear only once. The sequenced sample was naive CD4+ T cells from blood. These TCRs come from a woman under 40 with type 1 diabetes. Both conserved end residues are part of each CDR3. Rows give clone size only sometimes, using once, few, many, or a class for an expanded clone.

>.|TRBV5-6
CASSFNRDEQYF
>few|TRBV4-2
CASSPGLTYNEQFF
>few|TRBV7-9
CASSSTTGISGANVLTF
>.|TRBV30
CAWSARGSQYF
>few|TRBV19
CASMYLGNTEAFF
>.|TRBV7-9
CASSLDAAVTYEQYF
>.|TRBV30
CAWSSGTQYF
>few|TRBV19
CASSLRVQTQAFF
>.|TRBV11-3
CASSLARFTEQFF
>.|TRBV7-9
CASSLGRTVDTQYF
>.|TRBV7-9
CAGWTGPTVPSGANVLTF
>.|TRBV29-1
CSVAAGETYNEQFF
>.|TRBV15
CATSSLQGSYNEQFF
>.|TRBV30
CAWETGVNTEAFF
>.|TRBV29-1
CSVEVGTGWSTDTQYF
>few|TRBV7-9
CASSPRVSEQFF
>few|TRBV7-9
CASSLVGTGDQETQYF